The 21 T cell receptor beta chains below come from one sample, sequenced in a study of T-cell memory formation after mild COVID-19. TCRdb used MiXCR to reprocess the 5' RACE reads, holding one entry per CDR3 protein. The table shows fewer than 650,000 distinct CDR3 sequences, with 20% to 25% occurring only once. Sample: PBMCs or a T cell subset sorted from them (not recorded which). Receptors originate from an adult woman who had mild COVID-19 (a few samples of this study predate the infection). Cell type and time point are not known.

The chain joins TRBV14 to TRBJ2-1; the match to TRBD2 covers 9 bases. Per the germline V gene, CDR1 is SGHDN and CDR2 is FVKESK. V dropped 0 bases and J dropped 8; count of bases not matched to a gene: 23. This CDR3 has 21 residues. CDR3 loop: CASSQDTWRGGLGLIEYEQFF. The CDR3 bases are TGTGCCAGCAGCCAAGATACGTGGCGGGGGGGCCTAGGTTTAATTGAGTATGAGCAGTTCTTC.

The chain's CDR3 is CASSLVSLSLAKNIQYF. CDR3 in DNA: TGTGCCAGCAGCTTAGTGTCGCTAAGCCTAGCCAAAAACATTCAGTACTTC. The chain joins TRBV7-2 to TRBJ2-4; D call uncertain. V was pared by 1 base and J by 0 bases, with 13 bases between. The length of the CDR3 is 17 residues. Germline lookup yields CDR1 SGHTA and CDR2 FQGNSA. Full variable domain (remainder filled in from reference TRBV7-2 and TRBJ2-4): GAGVSQSPSNKVTEKGKDVELRCDPISGHTALYWYRQSLGQGLEFLIYFQGNSAPDKSGLPSDRFSAERTGGSVSTLTIQRTQQEDSAVYLCASSLVSLSLAKNIQYFGAGTRLSVL.

The sample holds a few counts of this clonotype. The V call is TRBV6-2 or TRBV6-3, the J call TRBJ2-1; D not certain. The CDR3 runs to 15 residues. Germline V CDR1 and CDR2: MNHEY, SVGEGT. Trimming stripped 2 bases from V and 7 bases from J, with 15 bases between. The CDR3 here is CASSYVGSSWNEQFF. The CDR3 DNA follows: TGTGCCAGCAGTTACGTGGGAAGTTCATGGAATGAGCAGTTCTTC.

This clonotype came up a few times. The chain links TRBV5-5 to TRBJ1-3; D possibly corresponds to TRBD1 (5 bases). Germline V gene lookup returns CDR1 SGHKS and CDR2 YYEKEE (reference sequence). This CDR3 has 16 amino acids. Trimming took off 2 bases at V and 4 bases at J, with 16 bases between the two ends. This chain's CDR3 is CASSLLDTVSGNTIYF. The CDR3 nucleotides are TGTGCCAGCAGCTTACTGGACACCGTGTCCGGAAACACCATATATTTT.

This clonotype was picked up many times. V usage is TRBV6-4 and J usage is TRBJ1-2, with D hard to call. The V and J ends lost 3 bases and 5 bases respectively, with 13 bases between them. The CDR3 is made up of 14 amino acids. The germline CDR1 and CDR2 sequences are MRHNA and SNTAGT. CDR3 bases: TGTGCCAGCAGTGAAGGGCAGGAAGGATATGGCTACACCTTC. Its protein is CASSEGQEGYGYTF.

The chain joins TRBV7-3 to TRBJ2-1; D may be TRBD2 (6 bases). Trimming cost V 5 bases and J 6 bases, with 17 bases left between them. The CDR3 covers 15 residues. CDR1 and CDR2 from the germline V gene are SGHTA and FQGTGA. CDR3 region: CASSPWRLDSNEQFF. CDR3 sequence (DNA): TGTGCCAGCAGCCCCTGGCGACTAGATAGCAATGAGCAGTTCTTC.

Here the CDR3 reads CASSFNSSQETQYF. In DNA, the CDR3 is TGTGCCAGCAGCTTTAATTCCAGCCAAGAGACCCAGTACTTC. V usage is TRBV5-6 and J usage is TRBJ2-5, with D unclear. V was clipped by 2 bases and J by 1 base, with 9 bases between them. The CDR3 has 14 residues. CDR1 is SGHDT and CDR2 is YYEEEE in the germline V gene.

The rearrangement links TRBV3-1 to TRBJ2-1; TRBD2 matches at 11 bases. V shed 1 base, J shed 5 bases, and the junction held 1 base outside the gene matches. Germline V CDR1 and CDR2: LGHDT, YNNKEL (reference sequence). The CDR3 has 15 residues. Here the CDR3 DNA reads TGTGCCAGCAGCCAAGTAGCGGGGGGGAACAATGAGCAGTTCTTC. Translating gives CASSQVAGGNNEQFF.

Only a few counts were recorded for this clonotype. This chain links TRBV3-1 with TRBJ2-5; TRBD1 matches 7 bases. This CDR3 comprises 14 residues. The V segment lost 4 bases and the J segment 0 bases; nucleotides outside the gene matches: 2. In germline, CDR1 is LGHDT, CDR2 YNNKEL (reference sequence). Here the CDR3 DNA reads TGTGCCAGCAGCCTCAGGGGGTACCAAGAGACCCAGTACTTC. Protein: CASSLRGYQETQYF.

The V gene is TRBV7-9, the J gene TRBJ2-3, with a weak D call TRBD2 (5 bases). Trimming took off 0 bases at V and 0 bases at J, with 10 bases between the two ends. Germline V lookup: CDR1 SEHNR, CDR2 FQNEAQ (reference sequence). This CDR3 is built from 16 residues. In DNA form, the CDR3 reads TGTGCCAGCAGCTTAGCTGTAGCGTCTAGCACAGATACGCAGTATTTT. Its translation is CASSLAVASSTDTQYF.

This clonotype turned up a few times. The gene calls are TRBV29-1 and TRBJ2-7; D gene uncertain. CDR3 length: 10 amino acids. V lost 7 bases to trimming and J lost 3 bases, with 7 bases between them. Germline CDR1 is SQVTM and CDR2 is ANQGSEA. The chain's CDR3 is CSAVGYEQYF. In nucleotides, the CDR3 is TGCAGCGCCGTGGGCTACGAGCAGTACTTC.

The rearrangement links TRBV29-1 to TRBJ1-1; tentative D call: TRBD1 (5 bases). The CDR3 has 14 residues. Germline CDR1 reads SQVTM; CDR2 reads ANQGSEA. The germline V and J ends were trimmed by 3 bases and 0 bases, with 11 bases remaining between them. The CDR3 nucleotides read TGCAGCGTTGATCACACAGGTGTGAACACTGAAGCTTTCTTT. It specifies CSVDHTGVNTEAFF.

The chain uses TRBV7-2 and TRBJ2-1, with 7 bases lining up with TRBD2. Germline loops: CDR1 SGHTA, CDR2 FQGNSA. The CDR3 length is 14 residues. The junction had 10 bases not matched to a gene; V was cut back by 7 bases and J by 7 bases. The CDR3 is CASTRWGGRNEQFF. CDR3 nucleotides: TGTGCCAGCACCCGGTGGGGGGGTCGGAATGAGCAGTTCTTC.

The genes are TRBV24-1 and TRBJ2-3; 9 bases match TRBD1. The CDR3 contains 22 residues. The trim removed 3 bases at V and 2 bases at J, leaving 23 bases unmatched. Germline V gives CDR1 KGHDR, CDR2 SFDVKD. This chain's CDR3 is CATSDPQGARHGPNAITDTQYF. The CDR3 DNA is TGTGCCACCAGTGATCCACAGGGGGCCAGACACGGTCCGAACGCAATCACAGATACGCAGTATTTT.

This clonotype was observed a few times. This sequence joins TRBV5-6 and TRBJ2-4; 7 bases match TRBD1. CDR3 length: 15 amino acids. Per germline, CDR1 SGHDT and CDR2 YYEEEE. V was pared by 2 bases and J by 9 bases, with 11 bases of the junction left unmatched. The DNA of the CDR3 is TGTGCCAGCAGCTTAACACGGCAGGGGGAAACCATTCAGTACTTC. Residues: CASSLTRQGETIQYF.

The rearrangement uses TRBV29-1 and TRBJ2-1; TRBD2 matches 11 bases. CDR1 is SQVTM, CDR2 ANQGSEA, per germline. Trimming at V came to 2 bases and at J to 3 bases, leaving 3 bases not matched to a gene. CDR3 length equals 15 residues. CDR3 protein: CSVELAGGYYNEQFF. The DNA for the CDR3 is TGCAGCGTTGAACTAGCGGGGGGTTACTACAATGAGCAGTTCTTC.

About this clonotype: At one end the junction does not follow the germline gene, possibly because of a read error. The rearrangement links TRBV6-2 or TRBV6-3 to TRBJ1-2; 8 bases align to TRBD1. The CDR3 length is 16 residues. Per the germline V gene, CDR1 is MNHEY and CDR2 is SVGEGT. The DNA of the CDR3 is TGTGCAAGCAGTTATCGGGGACAGGTGCTAACCTATGGCTACACCTTC. Translating it yields CASSYRGQVLTYGYTF.

This clonotype was picked up a small number of times. At one end, the junction sequence differs from germline, possibly due to a read error. The chain uses TRBV5-5 and TRBJ2-7; possible D gene TRBD2, 5 bases. Germline V CDR1 and CDR2: SGHKS, YYEKEE (reference sequence). This CDR3 spans 15 amino acids. The CDR3 protein is CASSPGVKATVAGWF. The CDR3 nucleotides are TGTGCCAGCAGCCCGGGCGTTAAGGCAACGGTTGCGGGTTGGTTC.

This clonotype was seen once. The chain uses TRBV4-1 and TRBJ1-2; TRBD1 is a possible D gene (6 bases). V lost 3 bases, J lost 6 bases, and 20 bases lay in between. The CDR3 is made up of 16 amino acids. Germline V gene sequence: CDR1 MGHRA, CDR2 YSYEKL. CDR3 DNA sequence: TGCGCCAGCAGCCACGACCCAGCCAGGGCAGGGGATGGCTACACCTTC. Its translation: CASSHDPARAGDGYTF.

The J gene is TRBJ1-4, the V gene TRBV12-3 or TRBV12-4; tentative D call: TRBD1 (5 bases). The V end was cut by 6 bases, the J end by 8 bases, with 16 bases between. CDR3 length: 14 residues. For the CDR3, the DNA is TGTGCCAGCAGCCGAGTGCAGGGTCGAGAAAAACTGTTTTTT. Translation gives CASSRVQGREKLFF.

This clonotype was seen more than once but under ten times. V usage is TRBV5-1 and J usage is TRBJ1-2, with D tentatively TRBD1 (5 bases). CDR1 SGHRS and CDR2 YFSETQ come from the germline V gene. This CDR3 has 14 amino acids. Trimming removed 4 bases from V and 8 bases from J, with 18 bases in between. CDR3: CASSKDRGQGGYTF. The CDR3 DNA reads as TGCGCCAGCAGCAAGGACCGGGGTCAGGGAGGCTACACCTTC.